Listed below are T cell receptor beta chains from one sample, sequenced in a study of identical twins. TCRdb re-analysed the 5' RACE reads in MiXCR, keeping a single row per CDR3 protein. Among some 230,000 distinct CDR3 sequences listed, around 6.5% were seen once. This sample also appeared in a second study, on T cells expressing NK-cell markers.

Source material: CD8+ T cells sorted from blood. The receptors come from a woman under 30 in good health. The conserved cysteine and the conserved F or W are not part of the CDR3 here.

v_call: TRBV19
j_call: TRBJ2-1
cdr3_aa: ASSIVGTYNEQF

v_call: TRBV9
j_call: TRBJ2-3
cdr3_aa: ASSTGTGGDTQY

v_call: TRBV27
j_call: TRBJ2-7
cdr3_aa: ASSPNGFYEQY

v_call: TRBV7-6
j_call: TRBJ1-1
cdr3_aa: ASRIRDRGFEAF

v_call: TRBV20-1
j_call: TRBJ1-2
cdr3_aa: SAPVTVYYGYT

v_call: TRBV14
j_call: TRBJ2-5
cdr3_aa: ASSQERPEGTQY

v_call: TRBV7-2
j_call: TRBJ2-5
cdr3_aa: ASSLGGPPRRETQY

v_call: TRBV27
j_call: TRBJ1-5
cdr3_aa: ASSSNPDINSNQPQH

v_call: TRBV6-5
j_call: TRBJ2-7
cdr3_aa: ASSYSALVEQY

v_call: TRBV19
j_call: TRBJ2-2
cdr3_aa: ASETGGELF

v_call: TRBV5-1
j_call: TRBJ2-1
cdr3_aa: ASGGSYNEQF

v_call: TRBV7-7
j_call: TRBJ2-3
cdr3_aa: ASSRFGPGRADTQY

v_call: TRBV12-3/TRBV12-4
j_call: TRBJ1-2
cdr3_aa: ASSLLEGNYGYT

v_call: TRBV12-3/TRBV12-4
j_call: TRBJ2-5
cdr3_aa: ASSATSPETQY

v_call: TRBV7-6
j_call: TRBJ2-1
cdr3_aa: ASSPWADNEQF

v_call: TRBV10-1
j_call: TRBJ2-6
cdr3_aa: ARATGSSVLT

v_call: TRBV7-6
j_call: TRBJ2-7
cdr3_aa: ASSPEPTYEQY

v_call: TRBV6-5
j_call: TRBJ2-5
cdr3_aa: ASSYTAGSLQETQY

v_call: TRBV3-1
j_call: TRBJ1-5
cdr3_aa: ANPWGRGGDQPQH

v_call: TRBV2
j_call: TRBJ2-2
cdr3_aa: ASSDGPTGELF

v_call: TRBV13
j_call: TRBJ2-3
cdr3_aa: ASSLWRTDTQY

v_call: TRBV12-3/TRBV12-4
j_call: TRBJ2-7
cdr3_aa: ASSLNNEQY

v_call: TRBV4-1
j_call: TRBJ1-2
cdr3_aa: ASSPKDAANYGYT

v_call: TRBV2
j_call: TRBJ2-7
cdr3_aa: ASRYLPPNEQY

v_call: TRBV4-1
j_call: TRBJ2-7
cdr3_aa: ASSQEGGSGKLGEQY

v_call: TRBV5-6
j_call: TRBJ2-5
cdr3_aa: ASSLAGDQETQY

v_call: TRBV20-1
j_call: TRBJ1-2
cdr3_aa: SARVTAGQAFYGYT

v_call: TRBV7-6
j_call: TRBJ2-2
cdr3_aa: ASSLGVLLAGNTGELF

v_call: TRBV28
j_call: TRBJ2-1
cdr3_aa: ASSLSSSLDEQF

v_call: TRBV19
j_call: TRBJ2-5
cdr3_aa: ASTPVAGGFQETQY

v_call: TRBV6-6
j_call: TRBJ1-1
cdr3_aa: ASSLTGPAEAF

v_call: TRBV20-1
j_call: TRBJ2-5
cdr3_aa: SARDGRQGDQETQY

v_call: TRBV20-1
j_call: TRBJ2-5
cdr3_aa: SARERGEETQY

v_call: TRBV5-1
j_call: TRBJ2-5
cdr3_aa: ASRGLAGAEETQY

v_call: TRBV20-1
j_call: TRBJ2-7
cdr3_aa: SAYDGGSYEQY

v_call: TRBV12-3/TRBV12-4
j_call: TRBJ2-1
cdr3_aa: ASSSLTSLSEQF

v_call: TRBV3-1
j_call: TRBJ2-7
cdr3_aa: ASSRDSIHEQY

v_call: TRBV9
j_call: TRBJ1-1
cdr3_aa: ASSGRGRRNTEAF

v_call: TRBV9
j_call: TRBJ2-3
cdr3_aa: ASSVAEATDTQY

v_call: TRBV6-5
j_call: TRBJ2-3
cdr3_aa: ASSSPQGFSDTQY

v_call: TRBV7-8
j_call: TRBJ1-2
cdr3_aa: ASSLAGETDYGYT

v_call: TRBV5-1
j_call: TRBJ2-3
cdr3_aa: ASSLSANTDTQY

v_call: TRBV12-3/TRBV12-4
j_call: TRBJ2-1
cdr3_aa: ASTKPDRGGEQF

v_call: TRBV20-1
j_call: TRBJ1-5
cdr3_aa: SASFRRKPQH

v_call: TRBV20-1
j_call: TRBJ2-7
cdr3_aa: SAVALDVDEQY